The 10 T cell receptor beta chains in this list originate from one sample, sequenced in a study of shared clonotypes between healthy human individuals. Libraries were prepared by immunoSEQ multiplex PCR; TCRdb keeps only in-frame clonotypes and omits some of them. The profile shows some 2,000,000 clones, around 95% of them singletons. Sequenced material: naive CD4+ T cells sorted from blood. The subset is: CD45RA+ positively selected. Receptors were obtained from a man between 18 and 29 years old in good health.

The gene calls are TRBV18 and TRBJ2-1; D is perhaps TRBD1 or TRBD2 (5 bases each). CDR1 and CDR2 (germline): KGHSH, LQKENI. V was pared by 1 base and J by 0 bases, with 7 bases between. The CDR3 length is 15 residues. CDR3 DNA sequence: TGTGCCAGCTCACCACTAGGGACCTCCTACAATGAGCAGTTCTTC. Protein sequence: CASSPLGTSYNEQFF. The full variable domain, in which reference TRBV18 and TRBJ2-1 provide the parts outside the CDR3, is NAGVMQNPRHLVRRRGQEARLRCSPMKGHSHVYWYRQLPEEGLKFMVYLQKENIIDESGMPKERFSAEFPKEGPSILRIQQVVRGDSAAYFCASSPLGTSYNEQFFGPGTRLTVL.

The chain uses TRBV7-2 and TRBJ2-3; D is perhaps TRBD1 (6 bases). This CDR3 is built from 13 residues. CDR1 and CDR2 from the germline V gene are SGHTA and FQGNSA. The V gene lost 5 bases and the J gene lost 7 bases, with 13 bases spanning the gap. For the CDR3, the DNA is TGTGCCAGCAGCCGGGACACCGCGTATACGCAGTATTTT. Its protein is CASSRDTAYTQYF.

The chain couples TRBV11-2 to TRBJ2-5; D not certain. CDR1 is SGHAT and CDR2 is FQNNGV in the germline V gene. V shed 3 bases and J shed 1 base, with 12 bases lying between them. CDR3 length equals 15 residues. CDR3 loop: CASSFGMGLQETQYF. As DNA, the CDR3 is TGTGCCAGCAGCTTCGGCATGGGTCTCCAAGAGACCCAGTACTTC.

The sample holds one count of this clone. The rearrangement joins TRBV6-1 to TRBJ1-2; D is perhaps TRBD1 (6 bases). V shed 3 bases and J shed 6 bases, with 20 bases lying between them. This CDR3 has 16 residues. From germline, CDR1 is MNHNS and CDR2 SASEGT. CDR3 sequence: CASSENPRGRWDGYTF. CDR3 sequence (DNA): TGTGCCAGCAGTGAGAACCCCAGGGGACGGTGGGATGGCTACACCTTC.

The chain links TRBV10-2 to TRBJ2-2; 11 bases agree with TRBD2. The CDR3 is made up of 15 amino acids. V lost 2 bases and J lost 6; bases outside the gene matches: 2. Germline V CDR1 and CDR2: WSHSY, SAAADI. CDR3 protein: CASSETSGSPGELFF. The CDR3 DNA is TGCGCCAGCAGTGAGACTAGCGGGAGTCCCGGGGAGCTGTTTTTT.

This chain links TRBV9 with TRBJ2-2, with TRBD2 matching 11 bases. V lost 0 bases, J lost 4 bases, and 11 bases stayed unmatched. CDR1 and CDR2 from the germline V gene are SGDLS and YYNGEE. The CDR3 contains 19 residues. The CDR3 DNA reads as TGTGCCAGCAGCGTAGGGCTAGCGGGAGGTGTAAAGGGCACCGGGGAGCTGTTTTTT. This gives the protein CASSVGLAGGVKGTGELFF.

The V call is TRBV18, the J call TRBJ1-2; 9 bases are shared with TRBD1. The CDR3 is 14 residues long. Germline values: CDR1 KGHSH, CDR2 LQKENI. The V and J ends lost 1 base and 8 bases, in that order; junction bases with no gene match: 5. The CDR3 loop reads CASSPQGQGRGYTF. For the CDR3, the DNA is TGTGCCAGCTCACCACAGGGACAGGGAAGGGGCTACACCTTC.

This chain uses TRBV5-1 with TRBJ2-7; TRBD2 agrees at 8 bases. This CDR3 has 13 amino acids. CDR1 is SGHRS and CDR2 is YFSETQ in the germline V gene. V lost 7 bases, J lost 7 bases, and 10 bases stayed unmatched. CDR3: CASAAGTRSEQYF. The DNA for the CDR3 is TGCGCCAGCGCGGCCGGGACTAGGAGTGAGCAGTACTTC.

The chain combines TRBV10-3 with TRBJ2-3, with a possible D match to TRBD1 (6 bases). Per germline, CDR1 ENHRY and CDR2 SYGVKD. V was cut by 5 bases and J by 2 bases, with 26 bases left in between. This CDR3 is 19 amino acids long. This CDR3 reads CAISKTGTRFLGATDTQYF. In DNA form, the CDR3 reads TGTGCCATCAGTAAGACCGGGACAAGGTTCCTTGGGGCCACAGATACGCAGTATTTT.

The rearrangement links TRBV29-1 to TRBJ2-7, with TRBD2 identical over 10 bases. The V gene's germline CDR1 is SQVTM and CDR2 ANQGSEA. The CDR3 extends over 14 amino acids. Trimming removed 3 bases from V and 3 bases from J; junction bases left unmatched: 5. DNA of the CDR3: TGCAGCGTTGAGTGGCTAGCGGGAGACTACGAGCAGTACTTC. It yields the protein CSVEWLAGDYEQYF.